The present TCR beta chain was sequenced within a study of CD8+CD57+ T cells in acquired aplastic anemia. The use of genomic DNA as template underpinned the TCR beta VDJ and CDR3 profiling. A single record per CDR3 protein comes from TCRdb applying MiXCR to the reads. Counted here are 200,000 or so distinct CDR3 sequences, roughly 50% occurring once; the ten biggest clones make up just under 20%. Trimming shortened V by 0 bases and J by 10 bases, and 13 bases separated the two germline ends. The CDR3 has 14 amino acids. CDR1 and CDR2 from the germline V gene are SGHRS and YFSETQ. All sequencing subjects had displayed CD8+CD57+ cell expansion on flow cytometry. Every patient was diagnosed with severe acquired aplastic anemia.

The V and J genes are TRBV5-1 and TRBJ1-4; no definite D call. The sequence was obtained from a human donor with aplastic anemia. The sequenced sample was sorted CD4+, CD8+, or CD8+CD57+ T cells (not recorded which) from PBMCs. The CDR3 DNA is TGCGCCAGCAGCTTGGCGCTCAGCTCTGGAAAACTGTTTTTT. It translates to CASSLALSSGKLFF.